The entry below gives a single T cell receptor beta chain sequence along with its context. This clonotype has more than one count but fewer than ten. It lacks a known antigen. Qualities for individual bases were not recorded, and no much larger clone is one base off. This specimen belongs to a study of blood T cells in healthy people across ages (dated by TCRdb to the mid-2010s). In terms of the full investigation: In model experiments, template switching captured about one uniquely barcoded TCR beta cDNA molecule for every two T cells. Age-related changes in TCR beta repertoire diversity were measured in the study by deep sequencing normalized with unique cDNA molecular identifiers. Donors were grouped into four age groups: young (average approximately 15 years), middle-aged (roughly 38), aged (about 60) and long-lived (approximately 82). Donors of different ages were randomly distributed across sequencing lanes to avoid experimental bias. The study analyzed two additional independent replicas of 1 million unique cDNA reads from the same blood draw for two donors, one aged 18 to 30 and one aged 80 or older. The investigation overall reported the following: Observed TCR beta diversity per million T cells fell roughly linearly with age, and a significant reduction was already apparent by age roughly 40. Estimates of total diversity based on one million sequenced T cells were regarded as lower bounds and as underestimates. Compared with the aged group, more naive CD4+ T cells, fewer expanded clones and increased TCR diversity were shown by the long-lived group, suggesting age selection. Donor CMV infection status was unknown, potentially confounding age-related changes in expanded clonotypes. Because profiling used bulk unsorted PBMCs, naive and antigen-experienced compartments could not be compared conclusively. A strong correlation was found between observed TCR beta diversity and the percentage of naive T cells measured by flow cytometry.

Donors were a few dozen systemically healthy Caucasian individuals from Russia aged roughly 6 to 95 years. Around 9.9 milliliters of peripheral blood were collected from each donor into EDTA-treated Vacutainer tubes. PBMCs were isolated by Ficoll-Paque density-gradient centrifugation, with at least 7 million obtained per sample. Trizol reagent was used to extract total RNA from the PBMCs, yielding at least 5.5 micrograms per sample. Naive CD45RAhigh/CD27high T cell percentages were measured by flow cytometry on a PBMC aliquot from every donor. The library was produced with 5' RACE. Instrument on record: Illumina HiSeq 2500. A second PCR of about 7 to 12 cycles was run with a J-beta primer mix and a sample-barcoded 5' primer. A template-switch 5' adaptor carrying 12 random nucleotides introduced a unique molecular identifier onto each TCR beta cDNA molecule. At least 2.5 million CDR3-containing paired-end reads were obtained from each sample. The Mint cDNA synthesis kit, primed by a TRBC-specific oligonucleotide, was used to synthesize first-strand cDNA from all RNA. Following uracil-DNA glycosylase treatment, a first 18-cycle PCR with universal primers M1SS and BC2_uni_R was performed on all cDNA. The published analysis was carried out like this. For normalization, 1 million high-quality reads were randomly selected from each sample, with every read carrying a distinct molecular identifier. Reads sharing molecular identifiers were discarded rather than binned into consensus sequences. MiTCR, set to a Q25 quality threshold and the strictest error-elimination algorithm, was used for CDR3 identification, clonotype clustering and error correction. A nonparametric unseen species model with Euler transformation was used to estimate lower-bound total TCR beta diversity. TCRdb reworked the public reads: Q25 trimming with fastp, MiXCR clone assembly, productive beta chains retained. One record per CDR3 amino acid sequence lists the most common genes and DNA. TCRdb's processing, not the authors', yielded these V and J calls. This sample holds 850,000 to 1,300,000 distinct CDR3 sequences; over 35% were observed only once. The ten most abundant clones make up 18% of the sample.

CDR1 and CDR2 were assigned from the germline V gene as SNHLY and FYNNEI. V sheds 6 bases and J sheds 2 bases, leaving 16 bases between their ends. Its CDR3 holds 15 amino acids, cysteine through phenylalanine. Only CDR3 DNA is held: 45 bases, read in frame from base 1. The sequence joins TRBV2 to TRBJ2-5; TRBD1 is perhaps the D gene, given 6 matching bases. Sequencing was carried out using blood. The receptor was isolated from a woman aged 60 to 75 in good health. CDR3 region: CASRRTGQSQETQYF. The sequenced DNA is TGTGCCAGCAGGAGGACGGGACAATCTCAAGAGACCCAGTACTTC.